The next 24 T cell receptor beta chains were all read from a single sample in a study of T cell responses to AZD1222 COVID-19 vaccine. Clones were sequenced by immunoSEQ multiplex PCR, and TCRdb holds only the in-frame ones, with some missing. The repertoire holds 130,000 or so clones, approximately 94% seen once, with 3.1% in the top ten. The material was peripheral blood, obtained on day 0 of AZD1222 vaccination. These receptor sequences come from an adult in good health.

This sequence joins TRBV7-2 and TRBJ2-1; D is ambiguous. CDR1 and CDR2 from the germline V gene are SGHTA and FQGNSA. The CDR3 loop spans 13 amino acids. Trimming took off 1 base at V and 5 bases at J, with 6 bases between the two ends. The CDR3 coding sequence is TGTGCCAGCAGCTTAGGGCAAAACAATGAGCAGTTCTTC. Its translation is CASSLGQNNEQFF.

This chain uses TRBV27 with TRBJ2-3; D not certain. The CDR3 runs to 16 residues. Deletions cut 0 bases from V and 6 bases from J, with 16 bases between. CDR1 is MNHEY, CDR2 SMNVEV, per germline (reference sequence). The CDR3 loop is CASSLSWSLQHDTQYF. CDR3 in DNA: TGTGCCAGCAGTTTATCGTGGTCCTTGCAGCACGATACGCAGTATTTT.

J is TRBJ1-1 and V is TRBV7-6; D gene unclear. The CDR3 has 14 residues. V shed 5 bases and J shed 4 bases, with 14 bases lying between them. Germline V gene sequence: CDR1 SGHVS, CDR2 FNYEAQ. CDR3 loop: CASSNEFTTTEAFF. The CDR3, as DNA: TGTGCCAGCAGCAACGAATTTACGACCACTGAAGCTTTCTTT.

This chain links TRBV7-3 with TRBJ1-1; D is ambiguous. Germline V lookup: CDR1 SGHTA, CDR2 FQGTGA. CDR3 length: 13 residues. V lost 4 bases to trimming and J lost 1 base, with 7 bases between them. The CDR3, as DNA: TGTGCCAGCAGCTCTGGGAGGAACACTGAAGCTTTCTTT. Translating it yields CASSSGRNTEAFF.

V gene TRBV28 combines with J gene TRBJ1-2, with D unresolved. This CDR3 contains 10 residues. Trimming removed 6 bases at V and 2 bases at J, with 1 base between. CDR1 and CDR2 (germline): MDHEN, SYDVKM. The CDR3 DNA sequence: TGTGCCAGCAGAAACTATGGCTACACCTTC. This translates into CASRNYGYTF.

V is TRBV6-2 or TRBV6-3 and J is TRBJ2-1; D perhaps matches TRBD1 (5 bases). Germline V gene lookup returns CDR1 MNHEY and CDR2 SVGEGT. The length of the CDR3 is 14 residues. The V end lost 0 bases, the J end lost 8 bases, and 11 bases lay between the germline ends. The CDR3 here is CASSYSARVDEQFF. DNA of the CDR3: TGTGCCAGCAGTTACTCAGCCAGGGTTGATGAGCAGTTCTTC.

This clone showed up just a few times. The rearrangement uses TRBV5-1 and TRBJ1-4; D possibly corresponds to TRBD1 (6 bases). The CDR3 sequence is 14 residues long. Trimming removed 4 bases from V and 4 bases from J, with 11 bases in between. Germline V gene sequence: CDR1 SGHRS, CDR2 YFSETQ. CDR3 nucleotide sequence: TGCGCCAGCAGCGTCGGACAGATTAATGAAAAACTGTTTTTT. It yields the protein CASSVGQINEKLFF.

The genes are TRBV7-3 and TRBJ2-1; 11 bases agree with TRBD2. Germline CDR1 and CDR2: SGHTA and FQGTGA. Unmatched junction bases numbered 3, after V lost 5 bases and J lost 3 bases. The CDR3 is 15 amino acids. CDR3 coding DNA: TGTGCCAGCAGCACCGGGACTAGCGGCTACAATGAGCAGTTCTTC. Encoded protein: CASSTGTSGYNEQFF.

This clone was seen only a few times. The chain recombines TRBV10-3 with TRBJ2-7; 7 nucleotides align to TRBD2. Per germline, CDR1 ENHRY and CDR2 SYGVKD. The V and J ends lost 2 bases and 5 bases, in that order; junction bases with no gene match: 6. The CDR3 consists of 14 residues. The CDR3 DNA reads as TGTGCCATCAGTGAGCGGGGGGAGGGCCACGAGCAGTACTTC. This codes for CAISERGEGHEQYF.

The genes are TRBV3-1 (or the pseudogene TRBV3-2) and TRBJ1-3, with D unclear. V was pared by 1 base and J by 12 bases, with 7 bases between. The CDR3 runs 11 residues. Germline V lookup: CDR1 LGHDT, CDR2 YNNKEL (reference sequence). The CDR3 sequence: CASSQGGGIYF. CDR3 nucleotides: TGTGCCAGCAGCCAAGGAGGTGGCATATATTTT.

The rearrangement links TRBV7-6 to TRBJ2-2; 7 bases agree with TRBD1. The germline V gene encodes CDR1 SGHVS and CDR2 FNYEAQ. This CDR3 region has 15 residues. Trimming took 5 bases from V and 3 from J; bases not matched to a gene: 6. The CDR3 region has the DNA TGTGCCAGCAGCGCCCGGGACAGTTACACCGGGGAGCTGTTTTTT. It codes for CASSARDSYTGELFF.

This clone was detected only a few times. The chain links TRBV7-9 to TRBJ2-2; 7 positions agree with TRBD1. The CDR3 contains 14 residues. Germline V gene data show CDR1 as SEHNR and CDR2 as FQNEAQ (reference sequence). Unmatched junction bases numbered 6, after V lost 11 bases and J lost 0 bases. CDR3 DNA sequence: TGTGCCTGTGGGACAGACCCGAACACCGGGGAGCTGTTTTTT. This sequence encodes CACGTDPNTGELFF.

V is TRBV25-1 and J is TRBJ2-7; no reliable D call. The CDR3 is made up of 13 amino acids. V lost 3 bases to trimming and J lost 0 bases, with 6 bases between them. Germline assignment: CDR1 MGHDK and CDR2 SYGVNS. Here the CDR3 reads CASSDRYSYEQYF. CDR3 nucleotide sequence: TGTGCCAGCAGTGACCGATACTCCTACGAGCAGTACTTC.

Points on this clone: Other DNA sequences in this sample translate to the same CDR3. The chain carries TRBV18 and TRBJ2-7; D gene uncertain. Trimming took 3 bases from V and 3 from J, leaving 3 bases between them. The V gene's germline CDR1 is KGHSH and CDR2 LQKENI. The CDR3 sequence is 11 residues long. DNA of the CDR3: TGTGCCAGCTCACCCGACTACGAGCAGTACTTC. Encoded protein: CASSPDYEQYF.

V gene TRBV28 combines with J gene TRBJ1-1; perhaps TRBD1 as D (5 bases). The CDR3 loop spans 12 amino acids. Trimming stripped 2 bases from V and 7 bases from J, with 8 bases between. CDR1 is MDHEN, CDR2 SYDVKM, per germline. CDR3 protein: CASSLPGNEAFF. CDR3 in DNA: TGTGCCAGCAGTTTACCAGGGAATGAAGCTTTCTTT.

The table lists this clone with a count of one. The V call is TRBV19, the J call TRBJ1-2; D might be TRBD1 (5 bases). V lost 4 bases and J 2 bases, leaving 14 bases between the germline ends. CDR1 and CDR2 (germline): LNHDA, SQIVND (reference sequence). This CDR3 spans 15 amino acids. CDR3 amino acids: CASSTGPGRNYGYTF. For the CDR3, the DNA is TGTGCCAGTAGTACGGGTCCAGGGCGAAACTATGGCTACACCTTC.

The chain employs TRBV14 and TRBJ1-4; no clear D. Germline V CDR1 and CDR2: SGHDN, FVKESK. With 6 bases removed from V and 4 bases from J, the gap between germline ends came to 9 bases. CDR3 length: 13 residues. This CDR3 is CASSRHDNEKLFF. The CDR3 DNA reads TGTGCCAGCAGTCGACACGATAATGAAAAACTGTTTTTT.

CDR3 in amino acids: CASSHDRAEAFF. The DNA for the CDR3 is TGTGCCAGCAGCCATGACCGGGCTGAAGCTTTCTTT. The V gene is TRBV7-2, the J gene TRBJ1-1, with no clear D. Germline CDR1 and CDR2: SGHTA and FQGNSA. V was trimmed by 5 bases and J by 6 bases, leaving 10 bases between them. CDR3 size: 12 residues.

V usage is TRBV19 and J usage is TRBJ1-1, with D unresolved. Trimming left V 5 bases short and J 1 base short, with 8 bases between. Germline CDR1 is LNHDA and CDR2 is SQIVND (reference sequence). The CDR3 runs to 13 residues. CDR3 DNA sequence: TGTGCCAGTAGTGTCACAGAGAACACTGAAGCTTTCTTT. It encodes CASSVTENTEAFF. Full variable domain (rest looked up from reference TRBV19 and TRBJ1-1): DGGITQSPKYLFRKEGQNVTLSCEQNLNHDAMYWYRQDPGQGLRLIYYSQIVNDFQKGDIAEGYSVSREKKESFPLTVTSAQKNPTAFYLCASSVTENTEAFFGQGTRLTVV.

The rearrangement links TRBV30 to TRBJ2-3, with 11 bases fitting TRBD2. J lost 2 bases, V lost 3 bases, and 7 bases had no gene match. The germline CDR1 and CDR2 sequences are GTSNPN and SVGIG (reference sequence). The CDR3 extends over 16 amino acids. The CDR3 region has the DNA TGTGCCTGGAGCCTAGGACTAGCGGGCATCACAGATACGCAGTATTTT. It translates to CAWSLGLAGITDTQYF.

The rearrangement uses TRBV3-1 (or the pseudogene TRBV3-2) and TRBJ2-1; the D gene is possibly TRBD1 (5 bases). V lost 3 bases, J lost 9 bases, and 12 bases lay in between. CDR1 LGHDT and CDR2 YNNKEL come from the germline V gene (reference sequence). CDR3 length: 13 residues. The CDR3 sequence is CASSQQGYGEQFF. CDR3 nucleotide sequence: TGTGCCAGCAGCCAGCAGGGTTATGGTGAGCAGTTCTTC.

The chain combines TRBV19 with TRBJ1-2, with D possibly matching TRBD1 (5 bases). Looked up from germline, CDR1 is LNHDA and CDR2 is SQIVND (reference sequence). V was trimmed by 6 bases and J by 5 bases, leaving 16 bases between them. The CDR3 extends over 14 amino acids. CDR3 bases: TGTGCCAGTAGCCCGGGGCCGGCGGGATATGGCTACACCTTC. It encodes CASSPGPAGYGYTF.

The gene calls are TRBV7-2 and TRBJ1-1; D not certain. The CDR3 loop spans 13 amino acids. Deletions cut 5 bases from V and 5 bases from J, with 12 bases between. Germline-derived CDR1 and CDR2 are SGHTA and FQGNSA. The CDR3 DNA reads as TGTGCCAGCAGCCTTCAGATACATACTGAAGCTTTCTTT. It yields the protein CASSLQIHTEAFF. Based on the CDR3 plus reference TRBV7-2 and TRBJ1-1, the full variable domain is GAGVSQSPSNKVTEKGKDVELRCDPISGHTALYWYRQSLGQGLEFLIYFQGNSAPDKSGLPSDRFSAERTGGSVSTLTIQRTQQEDSAVYLCASSLQIHTEAFFGQGTRLTVV.

The chain combines TRBV19 with TRBJ1-1; a possible D gene is TRBD1 (5 bases). This CDR3 comprises 13 residues. Trimming removed 3 bases at V and 3 bases at J, with 8 bases between. Germline V gene data show CDR1 as LNHDA and CDR2 as SQIVND (reference sequence). CDR3 amino acids: CASSMTVDTEAFF. The CDR3 nucleotides are TGTGCCAGTAGTATGACAGTAGACACTGAAGCTTTCTTT.